Below are 27 T cell receptor beta chains sequenced from a single sample in a study of T cell changes during pregnancy in multiple sclerosis (dated by TCRdb to between 2018 and 2021). Receptor amplification or capture employed the immunoSEQ multiplex PCR assay. As stored in TCRdb, this immuneACCESS dataset retains in-frame rearrangements with V and J assigned. A fraction of the clones does not appear; measured against another copy, unresolved V genes explain less than half of the discrepancy, and the remainder lacks a known reason. The sample contains about 55,000 clones, roughly 92% of them found a single time. Around 3.5% of the sample rests with the top ten. The sample in question was CD8+ T cells from peripheral blood mononuclear cells, obtained in the third trimester of pregnancy. These receptors originate from a female donor with multiple sclerosis, enrolled in a pregnancy study.

This clone came up a few times. This chain links TRBV6-1 with TRBJ1-1, with TRBD1 matching 8 bases. The CDR3 length is 14 residues. The ends lost 5 bases at V and 4 bases at J; junction bases unmatched: 6. Germline V gene sequence: CDR1 MNHNS, CDR2 SASEGT. In DNA form, the CDR3 reads TGTGCCAGCAGTCCCGGACAGGGTGTCACTGAAGCTTTCTTT. It translates to CASSPGQGVTEAFF.

The chain carries TRBV7-9 and TRBJ2-3; maybe TRBD2 (5 bases). The V gene lost 6 bases and the J gene lost 2 bases, with 9 bases spanning the gap. This CDR3 is built from 13 residues. Germline CDR1 reads SEHNR; CDR2 reads FQNEAQ (reference sequence). This CDR3 is CASRDYVTDTQYF. The CDR3 DNA is TGTGCCAGCAGAGACTACGTCACAGATACGCAGTATTTT.

This clone was observed a few times. The chain carries TRBV27 and TRBJ1-2; TRBD1 aligns across 8 bases. The length of the CDR3 is 17 residues. CDR1 MNHEY and CDR2 SMNVEV come from the germline V gene (reference sequence). J lost 4 bases, V lost 6 bases, and 16 bases had no gene match. In DNA, the CDR3 is TGTGCCAGCAGCCCAACTGCGGCAGGGGGCGCGGGCTATGGCTACACCTTC. Protein sequence: CASSPTAAGGAGYGYTF.

The chain links TRBV28 to TRBJ2-6; D is undetermined. Trimming took off 3 bases at V and 5 bases at J, with 11 bases between the two ends. The CDR3 sequence is 15 residues long. Germline CDR1 is MDHEN and CDR2 is SYDVKM. CDR3 DNA sequence: TGTGCCAGCAGTTTCCCCCTTTCTCGGGCCAACGTCCTGACTTTC. It codes for CASSFPLSRANVLTF.

This clone was detected once. V is TRBV7-9 and J is TRBJ2-1, with no clear D. Trimming took off 6 bases at V and 6 bases at J, with 6 bases between the two ends. Germline lookup yields CDR1 SEHNR and CDR2 FQNEAQ (reference sequence). This CDR3 is built from 11 residues. The CDR3 region has the DNA TGTGCCAGCAGACTAATCAATGAGCAGTTCTTC. It yields the protein CASRLINEQFF.

This chain links TRBV6-1 with TRBJ2-1; 14 bases are a match to TRBD2. Trimming removed 4 bases from V and 8 bases from J; junction bases left unmatched: 4. The CDR3 totals 15 residues. Germline-derived CDR1 and CDR2 are MNHNS and SASEGT. CDR3 bases: TGTGCCAGCAGTGTCGGACTAGCGGGAGGCGATGAGCAGTTCTTC. This translates into CASSVGLAGGDEQFF.

This chain links TRBV28 with TRBJ1-5; the D is unclear. V dropped 0 bases and J dropped 7 bases, with 13 bases sitting between them. This CDR3 contains 15 residues. CDR1 and CDR2 from the germline V gene are MDHEN and SYDVKM. CDR3 residues: CASSLWAGSNQPQHF. CDR3 sequence (DNA): TGTGCCAGCAGTTTATGGGCGGGGTCGAACCAGCCCCAGCATTTT.

J is TRBJ2-1 and V is TRBV7-9; TRBD2 is a possible D gene (6 bases). The CDR3 has 13 residues. Germline V gives CDR1 SEHNR, CDR2 FQNEAQ (reference sequence). With 9 bases removed from V and 3 bases from J, the gap between germline ends came to 12 bases. For the CDR3, the DNA is TGTGCCAGGGGTCTTAGCGGCTACAATGAGCAGTTCTTC. Translating it yields CARGLSGYNEQFF.

This chain uses TRBV13 with TRBJ2-7; TRBD1 is a possible D gene (6 bases). Trimming took off 5 bases at V and 4 bases at J, with 15 bases between the two ends. The V gene's germline CDR1 is PRHDT and CDR2 FYEKMQ (reference sequence). The CDR3 covers 14 residues. CDR3 loop: CASSPTGQRYEQYF. CDR3 nucleotides: TGTGCCAGCAGCCCCACCGGACAGAGATACGAGCAGTACTTC.

This chain links TRBV2 with TRBJ2-7, with TRBD2 as a possible D gene (5 bases). Trimming left V 4 bases short and J 5 bases short, with 18 bases between. CDR1 and CDR2 from the germline V gene are SNHLY and FYNNEI. The CDR3 has 15 amino acids. The CDR3 loop is CASSGEGEWNHEQYF. CDR3 DNA: TGTGCCAGCAGTGGCGAGGGTGAGTGGAACCACGAGCAGTACTTC. Based on the CDR3 plus reference TRBV2 and TRBJ2-7, the full variable domain is EPEVTQTPSHQVTQMGQEVILRCVPISNHLYFYWYRQILGQKVEFLVSFYNNEISEKSEIFDDQFSVERPDGSNFTLKIRSTKLEDSAMYFCASSGEGEWNHEQYFGPGTRLTVT.

V usage is TRBV9 and J usage is TRBJ1-5; D ambiguous. V lost 0 bases, J lost 2 bases, and 6 bases lay in between. This CDR3 is built from 14 residues. CDR1 SGDLS and CDR2 YYNGEE come from the germline V gene. Here the CDR3 DNA reads TGTGCCAGCAGCGTAGCTGGAGGCAATCAGCCCCAGCATTTT. Protein: CASSVAGGNQPQHF.

J is TRBJ2-7 and V is TRBV11-2; 7 nucleotides agree with TRBD1. Germline CDR1 reads SGHAT; CDR2 reads FQNNGV. J lost 2 bases, V lost 1 base, and 2 bases had no gene match. The CDR3 is 14 residues long. The CDR3 sequence: CASSLVGQAYEQYF. DNA for the CDR3: TGTGCCAGCAGCTTAGTAGGACAGGCCTACGAGCAGTACTTC.

This clone was seen only once. The chain combines TRBV19 with TRBJ1-1; D is undetermined. Germline V CDR1 and CDR2: LNHDA, SQIVND (reference sequence). The CDR3 loop spans 13 amino acids. V was trimmed by 5 bases and J by 0 bases, leaving 7 bases between them. CDR3 protein: CASSFGLNTEAFF. Here the CDR3 DNA reads TGTGCCAGTAGTTTTGGGCTGAACACTGAAGCTTTCTTT.

V is TRBV7-9 and J is TRBJ2-7; the match to TRBD2 covers 7 bases. Germline lookup yields CDR1 SEHNR and CDR2 FQNEAQ (reference sequence). CDR3 length: 16 amino acids. The ends lost 2 bases at V and 3 bases at J; junction bases unmatched: 10. The DNA for the CDR3 is TGTGCCAGCAGCTTATTGGGGGGGAGGACCCACTACGAGCAGTACTTC. This sequence encodes CASSLLGGRTHYEQYF.

V usage is TRBV5-1 and J usage is TRBJ2-7, with 9 bases fitting TRBD1. CDR3 length: 14 residues. Germline values: CDR1 SGHRS, CDR2 YFSETQ. J gave up 5 bases and V 2 bases, and 5 bases lay outside the gene matches. CDR3 amino acids: CASSFGTGPDEQYF. CDR3 bases: TGCGCCAGCAGCTTTGGGACAGGGCCGGACGAGCAGTACTTC.

The CDR3 bases are TGTGCCAGTAGTACTAGCGACTCCTACGAGCAGTACTTC. Protein product: CASSTSDSYEQYF. The genes are TRBV19 and TRBJ2-7, with D possibly matching TRBD2 (6 bases). The germline V gene has CDR1 LNHDA and CDR2 SQIVND (reference sequence). Trimming cost V 4 bases and J 0 bases, with 7 bases left between them. The length of the CDR3 is 13 residues.

The V call is TRBV5-1, the J call TRBJ2-3; the D is unclear. The CDR3 contains 13 residues. Germline CDR1 is SGHRS and CDR2 is YFSETQ. V shed 0 bases and J shed 2 bases, with 4 bases lying between them. CDR3 DNA sequence: TGCGCCAGCAGCTTGGAATACACAGATACGCAGTATTTT. Translation: CASSLEYTDTQYF.

The chain employs TRBV5-6 and TRBJ2-1; a weak D match, TRBD2 (6 bases). Germline V gene data show CDR1 as SGHDT and CDR2 as YYEEEE. This CDR3 is built from 18 residues. Trimming removed 3 bases at V and 2 bases at J, with 21 bases between. The CDR3 bases are TGTGCCAGCAGCTCTTCTTTCGGGGGAATCTTTACCTACAATGAGCAGTTCTTC. Translating gives CASSSSFGGIFTYNEQFF.

V usage is TRBV9 and J usage is TRBJ2-1, with 10 positions matching TRBD1. V gave up 4 bases and J gave up 6 bases; unmatched junction bases: 7. CDR1 and CDR2 (germline): SGDLS, YYNGEE. CDR3 length: 15 residues. The CDR3, as DNA: TGTGCCAGCAGCTTTGACAGGGGGCAGGGCAATGAGCAGTTCTTC. This sequence encodes CASSFDRGQGNEQFF.

The gene calls are TRBV7-4 and TRBJ1-1, with 9 nucleotides matching TRBD1. The J segment lost 1 base and the V segment lost 5 bases, leaving 8 bases of the junction unmatched. Germline CDR1 reads SGHVT; CDR2 reads SQSDAQ. The CDR3 loop spans 16 amino acids. Here the CDR3 DNA reads TGTGCCAGCAGCGTAGGGAAGGACAGGGGGAACACTGAAGCTTTCTTT. It encodes CASSVGKDRGNTEAFF.

V usage is TRBV29-1 and J usage is TRBJ1-2; 7 nucleotides align to TRBD1. V lost 0 bases to trimming and J lost 3 bases; unmatched junction nucleotides: 7. The germline CDR1 and CDR2 sequences are SQVTM and ANQGSEA. The CDR3 is 15 residues long. CDR3 region: CSVEDQGQNYYGYTF. CDR3 DNA: TGCAGCGTTGAAGATCAGGGACAGAACTACTATGGCTACACCTTC. The full variable domain, in which reference TRBV29-1 and TRBJ1-2 provide the parts outside the CDR3, is SAVISQKPSRDICQRGTSLTIQCQVDSQVTMMFWYRQQPGQSLTLIATANQGSEATYESGFVIDKFPISRPNLTFSTLTVSNMSPEDSSIYLCSVEDQGQNYYGYTFGSGTRLTVV.

This chain joins TRBV7-3 and TRBJ2-5, with D perhaps TRBD1 (5 bases). The germline gives CDR1 SGHTA, CDR2 FQGTGA. This CDR3 is 13 amino acids long. V lost 6 bases and J 5 bases, leaving 13 bases between the germline ends. This CDR3 reads CASSYLAGETQYF. CDR3 DNA: TGTGCCAGCAGTTACTTAGCAGGGGAGACCCAGTACTTC.

This chain links TRBV20-1 with TRBJ1-2; D might be TRBD1 (5 bases). Germline V CDR1 and CDR2: DFQATT, SNEGSKA (reference sequence). The CDR3 covers 10 residues. Trimming removed 7 bases at V and 3 bases at J, with 6 bases between. For the CDR3, the DNA is TGCAGTGTCAGGGACTATGGCTACACCTTC. It translates to CSVRDYGYTF.

J is TRBJ1-1 and V is TRBV19, with 10 bases fitting TRBD1. The CDR3 is 15 residues long. Germline CDR1 LNHDA, CDR2 SQIVND (reference sequence). J gave up 4 bases and V 4 bases, and 6 bases lay outside the gene matches. CDR3 bases: TGTGCCAGTAGTAGTGGACAGGGGGGGATCACTGAAGCTTTCTTT. Its protein product is CASSSGQGGITEAFF.

The chain combines TRBV19 with TRBJ1-1; unclear D gene. Per the germline V gene, CDR1 is LNHDA and CDR2 is SQIVND (reference sequence). With 7 bases removed from V and 1 base from J, the gap between germline ends came to 16 bases. The CDR3 length is 15 residues. The CDR3 coding sequence is TGTGCCAGTAAGATGGGGTCGGCGGGGAACACTGAAGCTTTCTTT. It is translated as CASKMGSAGNTEAFF.

This clone was seen more than once but under ten times. The chain recombines TRBV25-1 with TRBJ2-3; no reliable D call. V gave up 4 bases and J gave up 0 bases, with 14 bases separating them. The CDR3 runs to 16 residues. Germline V lookup: CDR1 MGHDK, CDR2 SYGVNS. CDR3 protein: CASSAPVHLSTDTQYF. In nucleotides, the CDR3 is TGTGCCAGCAGTGCCCCGGTGCACCTAAGCACAGATACGCAGTATTTT.

The rearrangement links TRBV7-9 to TRBJ2-1, with 15 bases that match TRBD2. The ends lost 4 bases at V and 0 bases at J; junction bases unmatched: 1. The CDR3 contains 17 residues. Per the germline V gene, CDR1 is SEHNR and CDR2 is FQNEAQ (reference sequence). The DNA of the CDR3 is TGTGCCAGCAGCTCGGGACTAGCGGGAGGCTCCTACAATGAGCAGTTCTTC. Protein product: CASSSGLAGGSYNEQFF.